The rows below give T cell receptor beta chains drawn from one sample of a study of PD-1 blockade in classical Hodgkin lymphoma. TCRdb keeps only in-frame clones here, not all; method: immunoSEQ multiplex PCR. The table records about 90,000 clones, 80% to 90% of them present only once. The material sequenced was peripheral blood mononuclear cells (PBMCs), taken before the second cycle of nivolumab. All receptors come from a human donor with classical Hodgkin lymphoma. Each CDR3 is given with its conserved first and last residue. The D gene is left open where the match is weak. The size of a clone is reported for some rows only, either as once, few or many, or as a class for expanded clones.

-	-	TRBV28	-	CASSGYSYEQYF
-	-	TRBV6-1	TRBJ1-4	CASSEADLRGWGEKLFF
-	few	TRBV5-4	TRBJ2-1	CASSQLGGEQFF
TRBD1	-	TRBV11-3	TRBJ2-7	CASSVRDRASYEQYF
-	-	TRBV7-9	TRBJ2-1	CASSFPEYVSYNEQFF
-	-	TRBV5-8	TRBJ2-1	CASSLAGIRNEQFF
-	-	TRBV21-1	TRBJ2-7	CASSNRGGASGNYEQYF
-	-	TRBV4-1	TRBJ1-3	CASSQRTGSGNTIYF
-	-	TRBV9	TRBJ2-3	CASSVEPVADTQYF
TRBD1	-	TRBV18	TRBJ2-7	CASSSPGTAYEQYF
-	-	TRBV5-1	TRBJ2-2	CASSSGGELFF
-	-	TRBV6-5	TRBJ1-3	CASDSGNTIYF
-	-	TRBV10-3	TRBJ1-2	CAISESRDNNYGYTF
-	-	TRBV27	TRBJ2-7	CASRYTERYYEQYF
-	-	TRBV6-6	TRBJ2-2	CASTGRAGNTGELFF
-	-	TRBV15	TRBJ2-1	CATTSAGYEQFF
TRBD1	-	TRBV28	TRBJ1-3	CASKGTGGFGNTIYF
TRBD2	-	TRBV7-3	TRBJ2-3	CASSLTAGAIAAQYF
TRBD1	-	TRBV28	TRBJ1-4	CASSLGQGANEKLFF
-	-	TRBV7-2	TRBJ1-2	CASSFYNSLYTF
-	-	TRBV4-1	TRBJ1-1	CASSQASGNTEAFF
TRBD1	-	TRBV11-2	TRBJ2-7	CASSSTRDRGREQYF
TRBD2	once	TRBV18	TRBJ2-3	CASSPTSGSDTQYF
TRBD1	-	TRBV10-3	TRBJ1-5	CAIGDSPPNSNQPQHF
-	once	TRBV4-1	TRBJ1-1	CASSHTGTKNTEAFF
TRBD2	-	TRBV4-2	TRBJ2-5	CASSQGNSGGEETQYF
TRBD2	-	TRBV7-6	TRBJ2-2	CASSLGLAGGGNTGELFF
-	-	TRBV15	TRBJ1-2	CATSRDKMDFDYGYTF
-	-	TRBV29-1	TRBJ2-7	CSAFGPRPEQYF
TRBD1	-	TRBV4-1	TRBJ1-1	CASSQDRRGHVNTEAFF
-	-	TRBV5-1	TRBJ2-2	CASSLAETYTGELFF
-	-	TRBV30	TRBJ2-1	CAWADPGTPVF
TRBD2	-	TRBV11-2	TRBJ2-7	CASSFGGSYEQYF
TRBD1	few	TRBV4-1	TRBJ1-6	CASSQGNRGGNSPLHF
-	-	TRBV28	TRBJ2-5	CASSHRTEETQYF
-	-	TRBV29-1	TRBJ2-3	CSVESTDTQYF
TRBD1	-	TRBV9	TRBJ1-2	CASSVDTGASYGYTF
TRBD2	medium-sized	TRBV7-2	TRBJ2-1	CASGGLADNEQFF
TRBD2	-	TRBV4-2	TRBJ2-7	CASSQWGGVDDEQYF